This passage covers 29 T cell receptor beta chains from one sample sequenced in a study of monozygotic twins with inflammatory bowel disease (dated by TCRdb to about 2019). The protocol used for the library was 5' RACE. Sequencing took place on an Illumina HiSeq 2500. With the reads reprocessed by TCRdb, a single entry stands for each CDR3 protein sequence and no DNA is reported. This sample's table contains 350,000 to 400,000 distinct CDR3 sequences. 2.5% to 3% of the sample comes from the top ten. The sequenced material came from blood. The receptors stem from a human donor with ulcerative colitis or Crohn's disease, or a healthy co-twin of an affected twin (not recorded which).

The rearrangement links TRBV20-1 to TRBJ1-4; the TRBD1 assignment by TCRdb is unverifiable without DNA. The germline V gene encodes CDR1 DFQATT and CDR2 SNEGSKA (reference sequence). This CDR3 spans 13 amino acids. The CDR3 protein is CSALDRGGEKLFF.

The V and J genes are TRBV7-2 and TRBJ2-1; TCRdb designates TRBD2, a call that cannot be tested without DNA. The germline V gene has CDR1 SGHTA and CDR2 FQGNSA. This CDR3 is built from 14 residues. The CDR3 loop is CASSLDREQNEQFF.

The chain employs TRBV24-1 and TRBJ2-1; TCRdb returns TRBD2, unconfirmable since there is no DNA. The length of the CDR3 is 16 residues. Germline loops: CDR1 KGHDR, CDR2 SFDVKD. The CDR3 region is CATSDLGTSGYNEQFF.

V gene TRBV5-6 combines with J gene TRBJ1-1; TCRdb reports TRBD1, a call that lacks DNA to check it against. The CDR3 loop spans 15 amino acids. Per germline, CDR1 SGHDT and CDR2 YYEEEE. CDR3 residues: CASSLVSGVNTEAFF.

The chain is built from TRBV9 and TRBJ2-3; TCRdb names TRBD1, which stays unverified in the absence of DNA. There are 15 residues in the CDR3. Per germline, CDR1 SGDLS and CDR2 YYNGEE. The chain's CDR3 is CASSVQGASTDTQYF. The complete variable domain, with remaining parts taken from reference TRBV9 and TRBJ2-3, reads DSGVTQTPKHLITATGQRVTLRCSPRSGDLSVYWYQQSLDQGLQFLIQYYNGEERAKGNILERFSAQQFPDLHSELNLSSLELGDSALYFCASSVQGASTDTQYFGPGTRLTVL.

V usage is TRBV20-1 and J usage is TRBJ2-1. Germline loops: CDR1 DFQATT, CDR2 SNEGSKA (reference sequence). There are 14 residues in the CDR3. CDR3 residues: CSPRTGATYNEQFF.

The CDR3 sequence: CASSLRANGETQYF. This chain connects TRBV5-1 to TRBJ2-5; with no DNA, the TCRdb D assignment of TRBD2 cannot be verified. The CDR3 extends over 14 amino acids. CDR1 SGHRS and CDR2 YFSETQ come from the germline V gene.

The chain is built from TRBV18 and TRBJ2-2; TCRdb gives TRBD2 as the D gene, but with no DNA this cannot be confirmed. This CDR3 is 19 amino acids long. In germline, CDR1 is KGHSH, CDR2 LQKENI. CDR3 residues: CASSPARDYRRENTGELFF.

The V gene is TRBV5-1, the J gene TRBJ2-2. Germline loops: CDR1 SGHRS, CDR2 YFSETQ. The CDR3 totals 12 residues. The CDR3 loop is CASRSNTGELFF.

This chain joins TRBV5-1 and TRBJ1-1; there is no DNA to check the TCRdb D call of TRBD1. Germline lookup yields CDR1 SGHRS and CDR2 YFSETQ. The CDR3 spans 15 residues. CDR3 amino acids: CASGKPQGQNTEAFF.

The gene calls are TRBV7-6 and TRBJ2-7; no DNA is available, so the TRBD2 call from TCRdb remains unchecked. Germline V gene lookup returns CDR1 SGHVS and CDR2 FNYEAQ. This CDR3 spans 15 amino acids. CDR3 residues: CASSLGGLAGDEQYF.

The chain couples TRBV6-2 or TRBV6-3 to TRBJ2-7; TCRdb's assignment of TRBD2 cannot be checked, as there is no DNA. In germline, CDR1 is MNHEY, CDR2 SVGEGT. The CDR3 consists of 16 residues. The CDR3 spells CASSYFVRLAVYEQYF.

The chain employs TRBV12-3 or TRBV12-4 and TRBJ1-4; TCRdb's D call, TRBD1, is unchecked because there is no DNA. CDR3 size: 13 residues. CDR3 amino acids: CASRTGPNEKLFF.

This CDR3 is CASSLGAGTGYHEQYF. The rearrangement links TRBV7-6 to TRBJ2-7; the TCRdb D gene call, TRBD1, has no DNA to confirm it. Germline values: CDR1 SGHVS, CDR2 FNYEAQ. The CDR3 is 16 residues long.

The genes are TRBV12-3 or TRBV12-4 and TRBJ2-7; TCRdb's D gene call, TRBD1, goes unchecked for lack of DNA. The CDR3 totals 16 residues. The CDR3 region is CASSLGLGTGSYEQYF.

This rearrangement joins TRBV4-1 to TRBJ2-7; the D call from TCRdb, TRBD2, cannot be confirmed without DNA. CDR1 MGHRA and CDR2 YSYEKL come from the germline V gene. This CDR3 has 15 amino acids. This chain's CDR3 is CASSPGGGMSYEQYF.

The V call is TRBV6-5, the J call TRBJ2-5; the TCRdb D gene call, TRBD1, has no DNA to confirm it. This CDR3 is 15 amino acids long. Germline loops: CDR1 MNHEY, CDR2 SVGAGI. The CDR3 here is CASSTAGSLQETQYF.

The rearrangement joins TRBV7-3 to TRBJ1-2. CDR1 and CDR2 (germline): SGHTA, FQGTGA. The CDR3 runs to 15 residues. The CDR3 protein is CASSSDVLANYGYTF.

The rearrangement uses TRBV10-3 and TRBJ1-1. CDR1 is ENHRY and CDR2 is SYGVKD in the germline V gene. The CDR3 covers 13 residues. The chain's CDR3 is CAISESGYTEAFF.

The CDR3: CASRWGTPLLNYGYTF. This chain uses TRBV7-2 with TRBJ1-2; TCRdb selects TRBD1, and the lack of DNA leaves this call unchecked. The CDR3 spans 16 residues. CDR1 is SGHTA and CDR2 is FQGNSA in the germline V gene.

This rearrangement joins TRBV10-3 to TRBJ2-1. CDR3 size: 12 residues. Germline V CDR1 and CDR2: ENHRY, SYGVKD. Here the CDR3 reads CAISESVNEQFF.

V and J are TRBV18 and TRBJ2-5; checking the TCRdb D call of TRBD1 is not possible without DNA. Germline V CDR1 and CDR2: KGHSH, LQKENI. The length of the CDR3 is 15 residues. The CDR3 region is CASSPISGGKETQYF.

J is TRBJ1-1 and V is TRBV6-6. Germline CDR1 is MNHNY and CDR2 is SVGAGI (reference sequence). The length of the CDR3 is 13 residues. The CDR3 loop reads CASSPDHYTEAFF.

The V and J genes are TRBV29-1 and TRBJ2-1; as DNA is missing, the TRBD1 call by TCRdb cannot be tested. The germline V gene has CDR1 SQVTM and CDR2 ANQGSEA. CDR3 length equals 15 residues. The CDR3 here is CSVDYRPTPYNEQFF.

This chain joins TRBV18 and TRBJ2-3. From germline, CDR1 is KGHSH and CDR2 LQKENI. The CDR3 is 13 amino acids. The CDR3 loop is CASSPLGSDTQYF. Looking up the rest from reference TRBV18 and TRBJ2-3 gives the full variable domain: NAGVMQNPRHLVRRRGQEARLRCSPMKGHSHVYWYRQLPEEGLKFMVYLQKENIIDESGMPKERFSAEFPKEGPSILRIQQVVRGDSAAYFCASSPLGSDTQYFGPGTRLTVL.

The rearrangement uses TRBV2 and TRBJ1-4; the TRBD1 assignment by TCRdb is unverifiable without DNA. This CDR3 comprises 14 residues. Germline V CDR1 and CDR2: SNHLY, FYNNEI. CDR3 in amino acids: CASSRDKSSEKLFF.

J is TRBJ2-5 and V is TRBV20-1. CDR1 DFQATT and CDR2 SNEGSKA come from the germline V gene (reference sequence). The CDR3 has 14 residues. CDR3 protein: CSARYLTDQETQYF.

This chain links TRBV6-5 with TRBJ2-7. The CDR3 sequence is 13 residues long. Germline V gene sequence: CDR1 MNHEY, CDR2 SVGAGI. The chain's CDR3 is CASSTTAYHEQYF.

The genes are TRBV4-3 and TRBJ2-7; TCRdb indicates TRBD1, and absent DNA this call remains unverified. There are 13 residues in the CDR3. Germline CDR1 reads LGHNA; CDR2 reads YSLEER. Here the CDR3 reads CASSWGRVNEQYF.